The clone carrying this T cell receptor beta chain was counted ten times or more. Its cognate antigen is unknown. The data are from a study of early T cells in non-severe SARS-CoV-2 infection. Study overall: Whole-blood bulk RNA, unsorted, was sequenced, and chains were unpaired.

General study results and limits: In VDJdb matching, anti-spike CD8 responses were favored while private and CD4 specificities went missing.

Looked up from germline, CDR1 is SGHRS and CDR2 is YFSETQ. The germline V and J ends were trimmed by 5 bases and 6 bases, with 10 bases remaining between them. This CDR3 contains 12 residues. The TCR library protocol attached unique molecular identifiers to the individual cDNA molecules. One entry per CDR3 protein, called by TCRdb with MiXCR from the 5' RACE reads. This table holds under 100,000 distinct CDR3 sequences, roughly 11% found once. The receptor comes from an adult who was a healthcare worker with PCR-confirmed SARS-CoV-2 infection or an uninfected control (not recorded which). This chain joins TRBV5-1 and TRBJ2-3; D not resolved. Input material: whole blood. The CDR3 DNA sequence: TGCGCCAGCAGTAACCTAGACGATACGCAGTATTTT. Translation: CASSNLDDTQYF.